This T cell receptor (beta chain) is drawn from a study of cytomegalovirus exposure and HLA in healthy donors. Regarding the study as a whole: Listed as cytomegalovirus-associated were 150 to 200 TCR beta chains. In vitro, three CMV-associated chains proved specific for CMV antigens. Reports described diagnosis of cytomegalovirus status by the classifier as highly specific and sensitive. Subsequent analysis of the 100 to 150 validation repertoires found a tendency for first-cohort TCR clusters to co-occur.

This table comes from immunoSEQ multiplex PCR, and its TCRdb copy is limited to in-frame clones, with some not included. The top ten clones hold 9.5% to 13% of a sample with tens of thousands of clones, 80% to 85% of them seen once. Turning to this clone: Its antigen is not known. Given the absence of the conserved phenylalanine or tryptophan at the CDR3 end, a read error is likely. No DNA is shown, since the ends of the CDR3 on it are uncertain; the CDR3 is the one TCRdb lists.

The sequence came from a woman under 30 in good health and CMV-seropositive. The sequencing input was PBMCs.

Here the CDR3 reads CASNPLGTAALG. The chain joins TRBV10-1 to TRBJ1-6; the D segment call TRBD1 is taken from the table without a DNA check. The length of the CDR3 is 12 amino acids, counting both ends. From germline, CDR1 is WNHNN and CDR2 SYGVQD (reference sequence).